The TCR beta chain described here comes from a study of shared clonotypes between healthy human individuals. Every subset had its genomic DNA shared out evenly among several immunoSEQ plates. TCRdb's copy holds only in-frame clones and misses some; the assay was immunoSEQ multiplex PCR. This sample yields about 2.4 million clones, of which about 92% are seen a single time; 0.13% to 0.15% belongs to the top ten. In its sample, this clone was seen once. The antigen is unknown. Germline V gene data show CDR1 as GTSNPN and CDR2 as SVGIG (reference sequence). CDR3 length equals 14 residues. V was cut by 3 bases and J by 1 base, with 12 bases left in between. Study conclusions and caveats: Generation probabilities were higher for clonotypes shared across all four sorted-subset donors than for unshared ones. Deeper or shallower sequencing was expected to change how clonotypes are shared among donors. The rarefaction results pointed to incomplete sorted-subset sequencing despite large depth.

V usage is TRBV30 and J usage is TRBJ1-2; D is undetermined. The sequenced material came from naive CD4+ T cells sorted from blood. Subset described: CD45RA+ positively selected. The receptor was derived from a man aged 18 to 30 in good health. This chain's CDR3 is CAWSQIRDNYGYTF. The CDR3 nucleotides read TGTGCCTGGAGCCAGATTCGGGATAACTATGGCTACACCTTC.